These 15 T cell receptor beta chains were sequenced from one sample in a study of shared clonotypes between healthy human individuals. Generated by immunoSEQ multiplex PCR, the TCRdb table keeps only in-frame clones and is missing some. Found here are about 2.4 million clones, approximately 90% of them singletons; the top ten hold 0.14%. Sequences were obtained from naive CD4+ T cells sorted from blood. Sample subset: CD45RA+ positively selected. Source of these receptors: a man younger than 30 in good health.

The J gene is TRBJ2-5, the V gene TRBV7-3; 9 nucleotides align to TRBD1. The CDR3 is 14 residues long. The trim removed 5 bases at V and 4 bases at J, leaving 5 bases unmatched. Germline V gene data show CDR1 as SGHTA and CDR2 as FQGTGA. This chain's CDR3 is CASSQTGGLETQYF. CDR3 bases: TGTGCCAGCAGCCAGACAGGGGGTTTAGAGACCCAGTACTTC.

V is TRBV7-9 and J is TRBJ2-3; a possible D gene is TRBD1 (6 bases). The CDR3 contains 14 residues. CDR1 is SEHNR and CDR2 is FQNEAQ in the germline V gene (reference sequence). Trimming pared 10 bases from V and 1 base from J, leaving 15 bases between. The CDR3: CATALDRGTDTQYF. CDR3 nucleotides: TGTGCCACCGCTCTGGACAGAGGCACAGATACGCAGTATTTT.

This chain uses TRBV15 with TRBJ2-2; D is unresolved. There are 15 residues in the CDR3. Germline lookup yields CDR1 LNHNV and CDR2 YYDKDF (reference sequence). V was clipped by 7 bases and J by 3 bases, with 15 bases between them. The CDR3 loop is CATKGQPGYTGELFF. The CDR3 DNA reads TGTGCCACCAAAGGGCAACCCGGTTACACCGGGGAGCTGTTTTTT. Supplemented by reference TRBV15 and TRBJ2-2, the full variable domain reads DAMVIQNPRYQVTQFGKPVTLSCSQTLNHNVMYWYQQKSSQAPKLLFHYYDKDFNNEADTPDNFQSRRPNTSFCFLDIRSPGLGDTAMYLCATKGQPGYTGELFFGEGSRLTVL.

This sequence joins TRBV6-8 and TRBJ2-5; no clear D. Germline CDR1 MNHGY, CDR2 SAAAGT. Trimming removed 0 bases at V and 0 bases at J, with 11 bases between. This CDR3 is built from 16 residues. CDR3 amino acids: CASSYSTARDQETQYF. CDR3 DNA: TGTGCCAGCAGTTACTCGACTGCTAGGGACCAAGAGACCCAGTACTTC.

The rearrangement links TRBV9 to TRBJ2-7; 8 bases align to TRBD2. The V and J ends lost 4 bases and 0 bases, in that order; junction bases with no gene match: 3. This CDR3 region has 14 residues. Germline V gives CDR1 SGDLS, CDR2 YYNGEE. The CDR3 coding sequence is TGTGCCAGCAGCCCCGGGGGGGACTCCTACGAGCAGTACTTC. Translated: CASSPGGDSYEQYF.

This chain uses TRBV10-3 with TRBJ2-1; no clear D gene. V lost 3 bases and J lost 7, with 7 bases in between. Germline lookup yields CDR1 ENHRY and CDR2 SYGVKD. This CDR3 is built from 12 residues. The CDR3 DNA is TGTGCCATCAGTGAACCGTCGAATGAGCAGTTCTTC. Translating gives CAISEPSNEQFF.

The gene calls are TRBV14 and TRBJ2-6, with TRBD2 as a possible D gene (5 bases). Trimming left V 0 bases short and J 0 bases short, with 12 bases between. CDR1 is SGHDN, CDR2 FVKESK, per germline. The CDR3 totals 18 residues. CDR3 region: CASSQDSGSISGANVLTF. CDR3 in DNA: TGTGCCAGCAGCCAAGATTCGGGAAGCATCTCTGGGGCCAACGTCCTGACTTTC.

This chain uses TRBV6-5 with TRBJ2-1; perhaps TRBD1 as D (6 bases). Trimming pared 11 bases from V and 6 bases from J, leaving 23 bases between. Looked up from germline, CDR1 is MNHEY and CDR2 is SVGAGI. The CDR3 is 15 residues long. The CDR3 DNA follows: TGTGCCGTCAAATCTGGGACATCCTTTAGCAATGAGCAGTTCTTC. Translating it yields CAVKSGTSFSNEQFF.

This chain uses TRBV5-8 with TRBJ1-2; D gene unclear. Looked up from germline, CDR1 is SGHTS and CDR2 is YDEGEE. The V gene lost 6 bases and the J gene lost 7 bases, with 7 bases spanning the gap. CDR3 length: 10 residues. In DNA form, the CDR3 reads TGTGCCAGCAACCGGGCTGGCTACACCTTC. This codes for CASNRAGYTF.

The count of this clone is one. This rearrangement joins TRBV2 to TRBJ1-1, with D hard to call. CDR1 is SNHLY, CDR2 FYNNEI, per germline. The CDR3 contains 14 residues. Deletions cut 4 bases from V and 1 base from J, with 10 bases between. For the CDR3, the DNA is TGTGCCAGCAGTGTTGCTGAGACGAACACTGAAGCTTTCTTT. Translating it yields CASSVAETNTEAFF. The full variable domain, in which reference TRBV2 and TRBJ1-1 provide the parts outside the CDR3, is EPEVTQTPSHQVTQMGQEVILRCVPISNHLYFYWYRQILGQKVEFLVSFYNNEISEKSEIFDDQFSVERPDGSNFTLKIRSTKLEDSAMYFCASSVAETNTEAFFGQGTRLTVV.

V usage is TRBV27 and J usage is TRBJ1-1; D ambiguous. The CDR3 loop spans 13 amino acids. V lost 4 bases, J lost 1 base, and 7 bases lay in between. Germline V gives CDR1 MNHEY, CDR2 SMNVEV (reference sequence). The CDR3 sequence: CASSSSRNTEAFF. DNA for the CDR3: TGTGCCAGCAGTTCATCCCGGAACACTGAAGCTTTCTTT.

Written as DNA, the CDR3 is TGTGCCCGCATTCGACTAGCGGGGGGGCCAACTAAAGAGGCGCAGTATTTT. Amino acids: CARIRLAGGPTKEAQYF. J is TRBJ2-3 and V is TRBV19; 14 bases are a match to TRBD2. CDR3 length equals 17 residues. J gave up 10 bases and V 11 bases, and 20 bases lay outside the gene matches. Germline V gene sequence: CDR1 LNHDA, CDR2 SQIVND (reference sequence).

This clone was found once. The rearrangement links TRBV18 to TRBJ2-3, with a tentative D call TRBD2 (6 bases). In germline, CDR1 is KGHSH, CDR2 LQKENI. The CDR3 has 15 residues. Trimming shortened V by 2 bases and J by 1 base, and 10 bases separated the two germline ends. CDR3 DNA: TGTGCCAGCTCACCAGGCGCTAGCGGCACAGATACGCAGTATTTT. This encodes CASSPGASGTDTQYF.

The genes are TRBV6-4 and TRBJ1-6; D uncertain. CDR1 and CDR2 from the germline V gene are MRHNA and SNTAGT. CDR3 length: 15 amino acids. Trimming shortened V by 3 bases and J by 6 bases, and 12 bases separated the two germline ends. The CDR3 loop reads CASSETPGANSPLHF. In DNA, the CDR3 is TGTGCCAGCAGTGAAACCCCGGGAGCTAATTCACCCCTCCACTTT.

The chain joins TRBV5-1 to TRBJ2-3; TRBD2 is a possible D gene (5 bases). V dropped 3 bases and J dropped 2 bases, with 13 bases sitting between them. In germline, CDR1 is SGHRS, CDR2 YFSETQ. This CDR3 contains 15 residues. CDR3 in DNA: TGCGCCAGCAGCTCAGACTACCTATTCACAGATACGCAGTATTTT. It is translated as CASSSDYLFTDTQYF.